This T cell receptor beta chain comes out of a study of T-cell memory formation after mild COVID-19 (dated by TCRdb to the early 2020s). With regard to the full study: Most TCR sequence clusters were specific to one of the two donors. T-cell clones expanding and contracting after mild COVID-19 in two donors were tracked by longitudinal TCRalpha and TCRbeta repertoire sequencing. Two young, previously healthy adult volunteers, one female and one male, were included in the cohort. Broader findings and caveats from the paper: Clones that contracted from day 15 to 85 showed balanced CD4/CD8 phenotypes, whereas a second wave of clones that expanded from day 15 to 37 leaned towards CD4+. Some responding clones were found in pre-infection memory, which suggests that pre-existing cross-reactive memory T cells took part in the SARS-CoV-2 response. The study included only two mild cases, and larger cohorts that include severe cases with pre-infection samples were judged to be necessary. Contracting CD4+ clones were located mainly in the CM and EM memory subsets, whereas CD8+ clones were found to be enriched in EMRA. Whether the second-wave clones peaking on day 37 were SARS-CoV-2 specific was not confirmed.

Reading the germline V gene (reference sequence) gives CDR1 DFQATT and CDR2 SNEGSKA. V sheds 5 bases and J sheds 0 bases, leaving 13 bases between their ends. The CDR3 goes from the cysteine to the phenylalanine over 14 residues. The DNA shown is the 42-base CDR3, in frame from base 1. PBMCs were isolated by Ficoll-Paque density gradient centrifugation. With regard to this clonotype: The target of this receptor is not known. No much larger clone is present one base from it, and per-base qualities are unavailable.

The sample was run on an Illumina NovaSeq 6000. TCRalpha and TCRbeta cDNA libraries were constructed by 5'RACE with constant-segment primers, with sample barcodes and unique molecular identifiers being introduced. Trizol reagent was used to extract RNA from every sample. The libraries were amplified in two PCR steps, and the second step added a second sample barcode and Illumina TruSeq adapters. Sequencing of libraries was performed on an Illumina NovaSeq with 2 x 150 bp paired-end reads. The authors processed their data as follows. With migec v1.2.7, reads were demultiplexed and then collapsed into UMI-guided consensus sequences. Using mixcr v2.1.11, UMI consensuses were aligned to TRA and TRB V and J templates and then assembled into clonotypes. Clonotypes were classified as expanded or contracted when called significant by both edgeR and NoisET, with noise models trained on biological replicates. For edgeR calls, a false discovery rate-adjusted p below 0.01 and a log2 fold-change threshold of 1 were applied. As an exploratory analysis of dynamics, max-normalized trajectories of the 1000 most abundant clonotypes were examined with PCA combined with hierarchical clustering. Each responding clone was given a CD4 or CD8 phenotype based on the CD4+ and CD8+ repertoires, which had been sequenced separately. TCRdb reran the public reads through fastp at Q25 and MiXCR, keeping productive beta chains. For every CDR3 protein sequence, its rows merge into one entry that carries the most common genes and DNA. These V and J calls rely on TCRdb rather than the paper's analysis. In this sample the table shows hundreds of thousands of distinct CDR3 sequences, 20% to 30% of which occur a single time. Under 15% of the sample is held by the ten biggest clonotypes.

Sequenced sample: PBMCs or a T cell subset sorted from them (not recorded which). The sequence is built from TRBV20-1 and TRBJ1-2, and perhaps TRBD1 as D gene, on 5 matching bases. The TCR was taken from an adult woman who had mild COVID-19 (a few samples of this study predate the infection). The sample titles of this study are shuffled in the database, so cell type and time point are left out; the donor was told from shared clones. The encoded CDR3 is CSALAGLPNYGYTF. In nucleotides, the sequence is TGCAGTGCTCTGGCGGGACTTCCTAACTATGGCTACACCTTC.